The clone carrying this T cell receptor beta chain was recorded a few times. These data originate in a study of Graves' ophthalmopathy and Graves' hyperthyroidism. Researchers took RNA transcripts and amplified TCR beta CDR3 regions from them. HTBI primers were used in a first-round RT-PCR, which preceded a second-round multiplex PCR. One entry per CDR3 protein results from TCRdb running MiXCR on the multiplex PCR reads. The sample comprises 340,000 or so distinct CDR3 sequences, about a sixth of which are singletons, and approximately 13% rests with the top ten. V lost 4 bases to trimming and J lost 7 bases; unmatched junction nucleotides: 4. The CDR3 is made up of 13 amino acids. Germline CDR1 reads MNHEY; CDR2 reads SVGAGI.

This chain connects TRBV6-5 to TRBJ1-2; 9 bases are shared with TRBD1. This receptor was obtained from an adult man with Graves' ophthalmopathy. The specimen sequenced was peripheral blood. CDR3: CASSFGTGSGYTF. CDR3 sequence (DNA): TGTGCCAGCAGTTTCGGGACAGGGAGTGGCTACACCTTC.